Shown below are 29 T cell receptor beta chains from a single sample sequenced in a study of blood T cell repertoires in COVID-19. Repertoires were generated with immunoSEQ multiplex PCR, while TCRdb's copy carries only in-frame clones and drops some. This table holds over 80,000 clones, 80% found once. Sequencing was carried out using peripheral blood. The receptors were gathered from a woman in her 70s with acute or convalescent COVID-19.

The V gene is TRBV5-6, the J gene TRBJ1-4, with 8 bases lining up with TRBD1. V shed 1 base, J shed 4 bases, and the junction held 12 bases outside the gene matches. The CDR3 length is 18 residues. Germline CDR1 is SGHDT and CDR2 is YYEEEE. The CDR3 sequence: CASSLYLLGTGLNEKLFF. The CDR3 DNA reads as TGTGCCAGCAGCTTGTACTTGCTCGGGACAGGTCTTAATGAAAAACTGTTTTTT. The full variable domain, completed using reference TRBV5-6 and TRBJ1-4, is DAGVTQSPTHLIKTRGQQVTLRCSPKSGHDTVSWYQQALGQGPQFIFQYYEEEERQRGNFPDRFSGHQFPNYSSELNVNALLLGDSALYLCASSLYLLGTGLNEKLFFGSGTQLSVL.

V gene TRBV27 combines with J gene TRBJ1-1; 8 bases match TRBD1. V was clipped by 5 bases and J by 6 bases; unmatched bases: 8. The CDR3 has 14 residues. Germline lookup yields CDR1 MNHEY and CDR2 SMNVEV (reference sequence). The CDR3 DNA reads TGTGCCAGCAGTCATTGGACAGGGTCCGCTGAAGCTTTCTTT. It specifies CASSHWTGSAEAFF.

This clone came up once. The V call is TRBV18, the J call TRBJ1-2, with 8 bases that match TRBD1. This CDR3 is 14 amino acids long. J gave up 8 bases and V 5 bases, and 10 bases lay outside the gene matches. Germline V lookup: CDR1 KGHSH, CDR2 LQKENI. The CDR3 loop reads CASSTGQGSWGYTF. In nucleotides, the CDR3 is TGTGCCAGCTCAACCGGACAGGGTTCTTGGGGCTACACCTTC.

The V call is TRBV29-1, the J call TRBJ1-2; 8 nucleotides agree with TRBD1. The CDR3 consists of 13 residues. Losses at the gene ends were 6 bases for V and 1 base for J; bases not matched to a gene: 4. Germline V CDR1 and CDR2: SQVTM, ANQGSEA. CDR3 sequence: CSVRTGNNYGYTF. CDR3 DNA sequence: TGCAGCGTCAGGACAGGGAATAACTATGGCTACACCTTC.

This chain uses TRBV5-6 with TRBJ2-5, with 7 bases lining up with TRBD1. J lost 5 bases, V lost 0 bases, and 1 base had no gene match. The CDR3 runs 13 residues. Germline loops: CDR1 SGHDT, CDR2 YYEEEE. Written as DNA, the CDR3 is TGTGCCAGCAGCTTGGTGGACAGGGAGACCCAGTACTTC. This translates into CASSLVDRETQYF. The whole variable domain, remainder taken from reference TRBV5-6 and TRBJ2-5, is DAGVTQSPTHLIKTRGQQVTLRCSPKSGHDTVSWYQQALGQGPQFIFQYYEEEERQRGNFPDRFSGHQFPNYSSELNVNALLLGDSALYLCASSLVDRETQYFGPGTRLLVL.

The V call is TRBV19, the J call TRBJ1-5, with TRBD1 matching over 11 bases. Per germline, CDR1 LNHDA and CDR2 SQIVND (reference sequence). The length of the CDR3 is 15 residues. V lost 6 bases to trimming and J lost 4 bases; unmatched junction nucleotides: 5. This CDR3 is CASSYRDRGNQPQHF. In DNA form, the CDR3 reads TGTGCCAGTAGCTACCGGGACAGGGGGAATCAGCCCCAGCATTTT.

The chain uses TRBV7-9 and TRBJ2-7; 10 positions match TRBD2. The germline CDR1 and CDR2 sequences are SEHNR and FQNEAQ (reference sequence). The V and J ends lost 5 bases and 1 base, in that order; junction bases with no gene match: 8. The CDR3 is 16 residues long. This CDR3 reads CASSLGASGGSYEQYF. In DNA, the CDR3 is TGTGCCAGCAGCCTAGGAGCTAGCGGGGGATCCTACGAGCAGTACTTC.

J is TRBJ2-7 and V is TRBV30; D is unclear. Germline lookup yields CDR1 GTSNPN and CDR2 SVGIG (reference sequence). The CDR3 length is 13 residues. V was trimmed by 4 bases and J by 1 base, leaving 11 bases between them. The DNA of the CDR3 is TGTGCCTGGAATACAGTCGGTTCCTACGAGCAGTACTTC. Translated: CAWNTVGSYEQYF.

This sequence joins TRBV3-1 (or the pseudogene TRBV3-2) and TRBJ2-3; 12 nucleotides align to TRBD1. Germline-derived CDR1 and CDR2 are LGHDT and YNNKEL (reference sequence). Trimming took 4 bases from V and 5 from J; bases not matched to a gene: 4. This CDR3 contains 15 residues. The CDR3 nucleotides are TGTGCCAGCAGCCTGGGACAGGGGGCAAGAGATACGCAGTATTTT. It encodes CASSLGQGARDTQYF.

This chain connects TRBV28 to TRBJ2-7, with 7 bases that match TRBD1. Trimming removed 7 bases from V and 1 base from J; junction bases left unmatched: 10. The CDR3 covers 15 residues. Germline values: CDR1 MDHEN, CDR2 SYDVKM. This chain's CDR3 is CASNVASGGSYEQYF. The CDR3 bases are TGTGCCAGCAATGTCGCCTCAGGGGGATCCTACGAGCAGTACTTC.

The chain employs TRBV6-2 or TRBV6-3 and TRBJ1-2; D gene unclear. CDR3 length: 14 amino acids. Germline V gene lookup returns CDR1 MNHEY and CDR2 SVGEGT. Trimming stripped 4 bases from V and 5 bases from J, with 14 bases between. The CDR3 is CASSFPDGWYGYTF. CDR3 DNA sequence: TGTGCCAGCAGTTTCCCCGACGGGTGGTATGGCTACACCTTC.

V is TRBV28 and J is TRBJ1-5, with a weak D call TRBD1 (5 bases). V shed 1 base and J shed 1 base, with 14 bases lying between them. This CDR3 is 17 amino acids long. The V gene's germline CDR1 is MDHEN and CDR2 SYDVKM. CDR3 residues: CASSLSSGRTSNQPQHF. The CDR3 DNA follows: TGTGCCAGCAGTTTATCCTCGGGCAGGACAAGCAATCAGCCCCAGCATTTT.

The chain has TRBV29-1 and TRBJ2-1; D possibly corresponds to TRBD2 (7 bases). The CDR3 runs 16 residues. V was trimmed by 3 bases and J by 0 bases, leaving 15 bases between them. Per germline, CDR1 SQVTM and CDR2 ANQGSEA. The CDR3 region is CSVERNAGASYNEQFF. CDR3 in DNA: TGCAGCGTTGAGAGGAACGCGGGGGCCTCCTACAATGAGCAGTTCTTC.

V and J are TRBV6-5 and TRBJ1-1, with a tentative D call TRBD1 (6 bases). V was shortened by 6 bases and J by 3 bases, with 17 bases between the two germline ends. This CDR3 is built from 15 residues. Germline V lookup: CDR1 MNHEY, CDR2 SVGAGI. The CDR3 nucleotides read TGTGCCAGCAGACACTCAGGGGTGGTGGACACTGAAGCTTTCTTT. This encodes CASRHSGVVDTEAFF.

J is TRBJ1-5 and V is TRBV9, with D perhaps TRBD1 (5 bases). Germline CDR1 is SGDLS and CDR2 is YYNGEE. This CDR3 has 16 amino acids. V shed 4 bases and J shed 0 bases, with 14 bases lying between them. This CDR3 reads CASSTTTENSNQPQHF. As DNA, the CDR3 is TGTGCCAGCAGCACCACGACAGAGAATAGCAATCAGCCCCAGCATTTT.

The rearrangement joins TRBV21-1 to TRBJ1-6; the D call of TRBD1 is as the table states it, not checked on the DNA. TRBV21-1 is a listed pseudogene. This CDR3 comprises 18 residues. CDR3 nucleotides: TGTGCCAGCAGCAAAGGGGAACAGGCCACCGCCTTGAATTCACCCCTCCACTTT. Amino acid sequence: CASSKGEQATALNSPLHF.

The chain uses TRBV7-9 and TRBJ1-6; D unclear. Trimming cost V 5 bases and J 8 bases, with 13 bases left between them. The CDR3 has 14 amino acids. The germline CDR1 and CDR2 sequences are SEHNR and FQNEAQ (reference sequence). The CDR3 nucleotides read TGTGCCAGCAGCCCCAGCGACGTCTATTCACCCCTCCACTTT. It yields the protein CASSPSDVYSPLHF.

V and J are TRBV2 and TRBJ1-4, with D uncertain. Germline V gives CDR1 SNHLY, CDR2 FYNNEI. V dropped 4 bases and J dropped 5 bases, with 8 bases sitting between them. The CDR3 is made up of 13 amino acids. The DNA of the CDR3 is TGTGCCAGCAGTGGGAGGGAGAATGAAAAACTGTTTTTT. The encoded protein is CASSGRENEKLFF.

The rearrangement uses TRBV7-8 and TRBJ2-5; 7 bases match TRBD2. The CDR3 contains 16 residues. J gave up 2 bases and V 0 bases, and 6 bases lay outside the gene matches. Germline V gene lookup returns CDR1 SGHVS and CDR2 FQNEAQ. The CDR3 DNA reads TGTGCCAGCAGCTTAGCGGTGGGAGGGCCTCAAGAGACCCAGTACTTC. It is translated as CASSLAVGGPQETQYF.

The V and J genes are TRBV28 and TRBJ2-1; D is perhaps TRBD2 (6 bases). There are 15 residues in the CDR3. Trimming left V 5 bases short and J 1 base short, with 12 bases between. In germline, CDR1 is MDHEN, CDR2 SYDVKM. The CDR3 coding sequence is TGTGCCAGCAGTGAAGGAGGGGTTTCCTACAATGAGCAGTTCTTC. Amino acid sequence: CASSEGGVSYNEQFF.

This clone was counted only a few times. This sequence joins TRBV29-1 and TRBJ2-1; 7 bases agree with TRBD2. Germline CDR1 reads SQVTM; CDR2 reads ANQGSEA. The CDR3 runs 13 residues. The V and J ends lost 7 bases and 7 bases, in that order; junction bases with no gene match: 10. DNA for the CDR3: TGCAGCGCGAGCCGAAAGCGGGGTAATGAGCAGTTCTTC. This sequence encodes CSASRKRGNEQFF.

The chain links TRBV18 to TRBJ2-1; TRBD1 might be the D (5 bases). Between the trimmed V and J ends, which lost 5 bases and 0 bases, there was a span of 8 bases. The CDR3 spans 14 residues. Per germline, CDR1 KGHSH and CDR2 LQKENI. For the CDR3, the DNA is TGTGCCAGCTCAGGGGCAGGCTCCTACAATGAGCAGTTCTTC. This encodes CASSGAGSYNEQFF.

The CDR3 DNA is TGTGCCAGCCAACCGGGACTAGCGACCCACGAGCAGTACTTC. Encoded protein: CASQPGLATHEQYF. The V call is TRBV2, the J call TRBJ2-7; 10 bases match TRBD2. This CDR3 spans 14 amino acids. V lost 8 bases to trimming and J lost 5 bases; unmatched junction nucleotides: 9. Germline V gives CDR1 SNHLY, CDR2 FYNNEI.

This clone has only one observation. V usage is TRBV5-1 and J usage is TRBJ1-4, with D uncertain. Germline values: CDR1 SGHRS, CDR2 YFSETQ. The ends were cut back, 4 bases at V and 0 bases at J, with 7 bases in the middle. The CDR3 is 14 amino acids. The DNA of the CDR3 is TGCGCCAGCAGCCCTCTCGCAACTAATGAAAAACTGTTTTTT. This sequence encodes CASSPLATNEKLFF.

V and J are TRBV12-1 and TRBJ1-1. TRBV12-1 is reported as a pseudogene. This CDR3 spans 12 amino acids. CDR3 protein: CASFVRGTEAFF. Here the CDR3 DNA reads TGTGCCAGCTTTGTCCGGGGCACTGAAGCTTTCTTT.

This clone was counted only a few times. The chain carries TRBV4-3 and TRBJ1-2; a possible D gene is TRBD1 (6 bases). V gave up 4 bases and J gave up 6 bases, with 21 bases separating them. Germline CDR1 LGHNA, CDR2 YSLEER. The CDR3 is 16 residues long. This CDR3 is CASSPLLGAAIDGYTF. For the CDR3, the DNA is TGCGCCAGCAGCCCCCTTCTGGGGGCTGCAATTGATGGCTACACCTTC.

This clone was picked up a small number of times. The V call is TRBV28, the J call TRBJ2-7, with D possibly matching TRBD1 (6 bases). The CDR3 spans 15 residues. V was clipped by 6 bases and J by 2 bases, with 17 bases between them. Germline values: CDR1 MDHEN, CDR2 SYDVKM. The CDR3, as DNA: TGTGCCAGCAGCCCCGGGTACAGGGTGACCTACGAGCAGTACTTC. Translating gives CASSPGYRVTYEQYF.

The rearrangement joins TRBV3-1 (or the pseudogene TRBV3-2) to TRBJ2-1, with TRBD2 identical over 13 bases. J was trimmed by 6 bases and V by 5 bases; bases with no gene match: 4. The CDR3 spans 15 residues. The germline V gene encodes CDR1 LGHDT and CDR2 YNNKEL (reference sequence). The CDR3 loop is CASSGTSGRVNEQFF. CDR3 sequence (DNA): TGTGCCAGCAGCGGCACTAGCGGGAGGGTCAATGAGCAGTTCTTC.

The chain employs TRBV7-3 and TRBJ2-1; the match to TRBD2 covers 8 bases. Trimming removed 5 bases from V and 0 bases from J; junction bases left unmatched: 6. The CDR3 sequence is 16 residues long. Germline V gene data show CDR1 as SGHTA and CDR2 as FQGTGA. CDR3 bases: TGTGCCAGCAGCCCCAGCGGGGGCGACTCCTACAATGAGCAGTTCTTC. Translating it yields CASSPSGGDSYNEQFF.